Below are 20 T cell receptor beta chains sequenced from a single sample in a study of T cells in tumors after PD-1 blockade. Assay used: immunoSEQ multiplex PCR; TCRdb lists only in-frame clones, some missing. The repertoire holds several thousand clones, with 69% as singletons. The sample here was tumor tissue, taken after anti-PD-1 treatment. Receptor source: a human donor with basal cell carcinoma.

The genes are TRBV7-9 and TRBJ2-1, with 9 bases identical to TRBD2. Germline V CDR1 and CDR2: SEHNR, FQNEAQ (reference sequence). This CDR3 is built from 16 residues. The trim removed 7 bases at V and 10 bases at J, leaving 17 bases unmatched. CDR3 region: CASTPASGISLREQFF. CDR3 DNA: TGTGCCAGCACCCCTGCTAGCGGGATATCTCTTCGGGAGCAGTTCTTC.

In this sample, this clone turned up once. This rearrangement joins TRBV12-3 or TRBV12-4 to TRBJ2-7; D not certain. The CDR3 loop spans 13 amino acids. The germline V and J ends were trimmed by 6 bases and 4 bases, with 13 bases remaining between them. The CDR3 spells CASSRLSGYEQYF. DNA of the CDR3: TGTGCCAGCAGCCGACTTAGTGGGTACGAGCAGTACTTC.

The rearrangement joins TRBV19 to TRBJ2-2, with 10 bases fitting TRBD2. Germline CDR1 reads LNHDA; CDR2 reads SQIVND (reference sequence). This CDR3 is 17 amino acids long. Trimming took 9 bases from V and 6 from J; bases not matched to a gene: 16. CDR3 nucleotides: TGTGCCAGAAGGGCTAGCGGGAGCCCTCTGGGACCCGGGGAGCTGTTTTTT. Encoded protein: CARRASGSPLGPGELFF. The whole variable domain, filled in from reference TRBV19 and TRBJ2-2, reads DGGITQSPKYLFRKEGQNVTLSCEQNLNHDAMYWYRQDPGQGLRLIYYSQIVNDFQKGDIAEGYSVSREKKESFPLTVTSAQKNPTAFYLCARRASGSPLGPGELFFGEGSRLTVL.

The gene calls are TRBV5-6 and TRBJ2-5; possible D gene TRBD1, 6 bases. The V end lost 6 bases, the J end lost 5 bases, and 23 bases lay between the germline ends. The CDR3 sequence is 16 residues long. CDR1 SGHDT and CDR2 YYEEEE come from the germline V gene. Here the CDR3 reads CASTRLLQGRGETQYF. CDR3 nucleotides: TGTGCCAGCACCCGTCTGCTACAGGGAAGGGGGGAGACCCAGTACTTC.

This chain links TRBV30 with TRBJ2-7, with TRBD2 identical over 8 bases. Unmatched junction bases numbered 13, after V lost 1 base and J lost 5 bases. The germline CDR1 and CDR2 sequences are GTSNPN and SVGIG (reference sequence). The CDR3 runs to 16 residues. CDR3 in amino acids: CAWSAFAGGHTDEQYF. CDR3 in DNA: TGTGCCTGGAGTGCGTTTGCGGGAGGCCATACTGACGAGCAGTACTTC. Filled out from reference TRBV30 and TRBJ2-7, the complete variable domain reads SQTIHQWPATLVQPVGSPLSLECTVEGTSNPNLYWYRQAAGRGLQLLFYSVGIGQISSEVPQNLSASRPQDRQFILSSKKLLLSDSGFYLCAWSAFAGGHTDEQYFGPGTRLTVT.

In its sample, this clone was seen a few times. The genes are TRBV9 and TRBJ2-5; D is undetermined. The germline V gene encodes CDR1 SGDLS and CDR2 YYNGEE. The CDR3 is made up of 12 amino acids. V shed 4 bases and J shed 0 bases, with 4 bases lying between them. For the CDR3, the DNA is TGTGCCAGCAGCCCTGACCAAGAGACCCAGTACTTC. Its protein product is CASSPDQETQYF.

This clone was detected a few times. The chain carries TRBV6-1 and TRBJ2-1, with 10 bases that match TRBD2. The junction had 9 bases not matched to a gene; V was cut back by 3 bases and J by 4 bases. CDR1 is MNHNS, CDR2 SASEGT, per germline. This CDR3 region has 17 residues. The CDR3 nucleotides read TGTGCCAGCAGTGATAGAGGGGGGACTAGCGTATACAATGAGCAGTTCTTC. It specifies CASSDRGGTSVYNEQFF.

This clone was recorded a few times. The chain carries TRBV6-5 and TRBJ2-5; the match to TRBD1 covers 7 bases. Trimming removed 2 bases from V and 1 base from J; junction bases left unmatched: 1. The CDR3 is 14 residues long. In germline, CDR1 is MNHEY, CDR2 SVGAGI. The CDR3 DNA sequence: TGTGCCAGCAGTTACAGGGGGCCCCAAGAGACCCAGTACTTC. It is translated as CASSYRGPQETQYF.

The chain recombines TRBV5-1 with TRBJ2-3, with 14 bases aligning to TRBD2. Germline values: CDR1 SGHRS, CDR2 YFSETQ. The CDR3 is 17 residues long. Losses at the gene ends were 4 bases for V and 3 bases for J; bases not matched to a gene: 7. CDR3 nucleotides: TGCGCCAGCAGCACTGCGACTAGCGGGAGGGCAACAGATACGCAGTATTTT. As protein: CASSTATSGRATDTQYF.

This chain uses TRBV4-1 with TRBJ2-3, with 7 positions matching TRBD2. This CDR3 comprises 14 residues. V was pared by 1 base and J by 5 bases, with 3 bases of the junction left unmatched. Germline values: CDR1 MGHRA, CDR2 YSYEKL. CDR3 region: CASSQAGGRDTQYF. Written as DNA, the CDR3 is TGCGCCAGCAGCCAAGCGGGGGGTCGAGATACGCAGTATTTT.

CDR3 region: CASSPNYGYTF. The CDR3 DNA sequence: TGTGCCAGCTCACCAAACTATGGCTACACCTTC. The chain joins TRBV18 to TRBJ1-2, with D unresolved. Germline CDR1 is KGHSH and CDR2 is LQKENI. This CDR3 is 11 amino acids long. The V end lost 2 bases, the J end lost 2 bases, and 0 bases lay between the germline ends.

J is TRBJ1-2 and V is TRBV29-1; D gene ambiguous. The length of the CDR3 is 13 residues. The V end was cut by 7 bases, the J end by 0 bases, with 12 bases between. Germline V gives CDR1 SQVTM, CDR2 ANQGSEA. CDR3 amino acids: CSATDTANYGYTF. The CDR3 DNA reads as TGCAGCGCAACAGATACAGCTAACTATGGCTACACCTTC. The whole variable domain, remainder taken from reference TRBV29-1 and TRBJ1-2, is SAVISQKPSRDICQRGTSLTIQCQVDSQVTMMFWYRQQPGQSLTLIATANQGSEATYESGFVIDKFPISRPNLTFSTLTVSNMSPEDSSIYLCSATDTANYGYTFGSGTRLTVV.

The chain employs TRBV9 and TRBJ2-5; 9 nucleotides line up with TRBD2. Germline assignment: CDR1 SGDLS and CDR2 YYNGEE. V shed 3 bases and J 4 bases; nucleotides not matched to a gene: 10. The CDR3 runs to 16 residues. The CDR3 region is CASSADPAGGRETQYF. In DNA, the CDR3 is TGTGCCAGCAGCGCCGATCCGGCGGGGGGGCGAGAGACCCAGTACTTC.

This clone was observed a few times. The V and J genes are TRBV7-2 and TRBJ2-3; no definite D call. This CDR3 comprises 14 residues. Per the germline V gene, CDR1 is SGHTA and CDR2 is FQGNSA. V dropped 1 base and J dropped 2 bases, with 7 bases sitting between them. The CDR3 protein is CASSLEGNTDTQYF. CDR3 nucleotides: TGTGCCAGCAGCTTAGAAGGGAACACAGATACGCAGTATTTT.

CDR3 loop: CASRQTGLGTDTQYF. As DNA, the CDR3 is TGTGCCAGCAGACAAACGGGACTAGGCACAGATACGCAGTATTTT. This chain uses TRBV6-6 with TRBJ2-3; the match to TRBD2 covers 8 bases. Germline CDR1 reads MNHNY; CDR2 reads SVGAGI (reference sequence). The V and J ends lost 6 bases and 1 base, in that order; junction bases with no gene match: 6. The CDR3 is 15 residues long.

The genes are TRBV6-5 and TRBJ1-3; 10 bases agree with TRBD1. This CDR3 spans 16 amino acids. Trimming removed 2 bases from V and 4 bases from J; junction bases left unmatched: 5. Per germline, CDR1 MNHEY and CDR2 SVGAGI. This chain's CDR3 is CASSYGDRGGGNTIYF. Here the CDR3 DNA reads TGTGCCAGCAGTTACGGGGACAGGGGTGGGGGAAACACCATATATTTT.

This sequence joins TRBV27 and TRBJ2-7, with 8 bases aligning to TRBD1. The length of the CDR3 is 14 residues. The trim removed 2 bases at V and 5 bases at J, leaving 5 bases unmatched. CDR1 is MNHEY and CDR2 is SMNVEV in the germline V gene (reference sequence). The CDR3 nucleotides are TGTGCCAGCAGTTTAGGGGGGACAGGTAACGAGCAGTACTTC. It is translated as CASSLGGTGNEQYF.

As to this clone: Other nucleotide sequences from this sample produce the same CDR3. CDR3 sequence reads: CASSALAGDNNEQFF. In DNA, the CDR3 is TGTGCCAGCAGCGCGCTAGCGGGGGACAACAATGAGCAGTTCTTC. J is TRBJ2-1 and V is TRBV9, with TRBD2 matching 10 bases. CDR1 SGDLS and CDR2 YYNGEE come from the germline V gene. This CDR3 has 15 amino acids. J was trimmed by 5 bases and V by 3 bases; bases with no gene match: 5.

This clone was seen only a few times. The chain carries TRBV6-5 and TRBJ2-5; TRBD2 matches at 9 bases. Per the germline V gene, CDR1 is MNHEY and CDR2 is SVGAGI. This CDR3 region has 16 residues. V lost 0 bases to trimming and J lost 4 bases; unmatched junction nucleotides: 6. In DNA, the CDR3 is TGTGCCAGCAGTTACTCGCGGGGGGGCACTGCAGAGACCCAGTACTTC. It codes for CASSYSRGGTAETQYF.

V gene TRBV12-3 or TRBV12-4 combines with J gene TRBJ1-2; D gene unclear. The CDR3 length is 13 residues. Trimming left V 9 bases short and J 7 bases short, with 18 bases between. Here the CDR3 reads CASLGRGMTGYTF. The DNA of the CDR3 is TGTGCCAGTCTCGGTCGCGGGATGACTGGCTACACCTTC.